This T cell receptor beta chain was retrieved from a study of spatial heterogeneity in lung cancer. TCRdb redid the calling of the 5' RACE reads with MiXCR, one entry per CDR3 protein. The sample shows about 92,000 distinct CDR3 sequences, 9.5% to 15% of them seen only once. The V and J ends lost 1 base and 6 bases respectively, with 7 bases between them. CDR1 is MNHNS, CDR2 SASEGT, per germline. The CDR3 is made up of 13 amino acids. The sample's time point: sample taken at primary tumor resection. Unsorted whole RNA of tumor, nontumor lung or frozen PBMC was sequenced. This chain joins TRBV6-1 and TRBJ1-5; the D gene is possibly TRBD1 (5 bases). Source: PBMCs, taken at surgery. This clonotype originated in a male donor with early-stage non-small cell lung cancer. CDR3 nucleotides: TGTGCCAGCAGTGAAGGGGACGGTCAGCCCCAGCATTTT. It codes for CASSEGDGQPQHF.